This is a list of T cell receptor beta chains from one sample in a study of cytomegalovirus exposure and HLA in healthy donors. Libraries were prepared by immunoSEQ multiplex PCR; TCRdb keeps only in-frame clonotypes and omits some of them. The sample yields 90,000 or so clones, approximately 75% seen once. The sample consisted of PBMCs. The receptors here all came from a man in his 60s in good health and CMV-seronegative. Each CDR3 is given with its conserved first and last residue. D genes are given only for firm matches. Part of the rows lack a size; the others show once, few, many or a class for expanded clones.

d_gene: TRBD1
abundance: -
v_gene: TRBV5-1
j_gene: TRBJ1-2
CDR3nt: TGCGCCAGCAGCGGGGGGACAGAAATCTATGGCTACACCTTC
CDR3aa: CASSGGTEIYGYTF

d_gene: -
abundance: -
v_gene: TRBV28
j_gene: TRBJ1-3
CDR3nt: TGTGCCAGCAGTCTACCTAGGGGCACCATATATTTT
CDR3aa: CASSLPRGTIYF

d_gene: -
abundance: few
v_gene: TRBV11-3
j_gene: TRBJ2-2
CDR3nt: TGTGCCAGCAGCTTTGATAGTCAGGGGAAGATGTTTTTT
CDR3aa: CASSFDSQGKMFF

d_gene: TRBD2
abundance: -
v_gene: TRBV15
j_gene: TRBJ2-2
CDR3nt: TGTGCCACCAGCAGCCTAGCGGGGGGCACCGGGGAGCTGTTTTTT
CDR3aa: CATSSLAGGTGELFF

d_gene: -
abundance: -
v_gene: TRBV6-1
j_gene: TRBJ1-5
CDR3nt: TGTGCCAGCAGTGAAGGAGGTAGTTGGATCCCCCTCGGGCAGCCCCAGCATTTT
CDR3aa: CASSEGGSWIPLGQPQHF

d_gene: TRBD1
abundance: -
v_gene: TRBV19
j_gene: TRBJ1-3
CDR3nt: TGTGCCACCCTTAGGGACAGGGGGCCCATATCCTCTGGAAACACCATATATTTT
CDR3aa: CATLRDRGPISSGNTIYF

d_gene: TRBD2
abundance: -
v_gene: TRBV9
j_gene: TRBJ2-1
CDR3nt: TGTGCCAGCAGCGCTACCGGGACTAGCCTCAACAATGAGCAGTTCTTC
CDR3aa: CASSATGTSLNNEQFF

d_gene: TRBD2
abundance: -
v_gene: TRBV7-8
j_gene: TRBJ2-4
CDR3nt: TGTGCCAGCAGCTCGACTAGCTCACCGGTGGACATTCAGTACTTC
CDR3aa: CASSSTSSPVDIQYF

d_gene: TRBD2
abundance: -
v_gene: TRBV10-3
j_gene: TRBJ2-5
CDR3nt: TGTGCCACCGGACTAGCGGGGGTGGAGACCCAGTACTTC
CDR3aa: CATGLAGVETQYF

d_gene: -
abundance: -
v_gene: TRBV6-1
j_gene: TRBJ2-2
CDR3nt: TGTGCCAGCAGACTACAGGGTTTGGGCGGGGAGCTGTTTTTT
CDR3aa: CASRLQGLGGELFF

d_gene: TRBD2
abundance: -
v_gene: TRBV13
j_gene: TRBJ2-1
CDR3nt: TGTGCCAGCAGCCCGGGACTAGAGTACAATGAGCAGTTCTTC
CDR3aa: CASSPGLEYNEQFF

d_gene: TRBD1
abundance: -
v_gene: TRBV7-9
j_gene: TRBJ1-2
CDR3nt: TGTTCCAGCAGCTCGAGGGTAGGGGGCGGCGACTATGGCTACACCTTC
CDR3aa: CSSSSRVGGGDYGYTF

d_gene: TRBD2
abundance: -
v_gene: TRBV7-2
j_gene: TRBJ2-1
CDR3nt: TGTGCCACCCCACGCGGGGGGCCGGTCAATGAGCAGTTCTTC
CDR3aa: CATPRGGPVNEQFF